The 14 T cell receptor beta chains below all came from one sample that was sequenced in a study of multiple sclerosis patients with progressive multifocal leukoencephalopathy. Time point defined: before natalizumab initiation. Clones were read by immunoSEQ multiplex PCR, and TCRdb kept only the in-frame ones, dropping some. The table has roughly 30,000 clones, 70% to 90% seen once. Sequenced material: PBMCs. The receptors were sampled from a human donor with multiple sclerosis.

The J gene is TRBJ2-7, the V gene TRBV7-9, with D possibly TRBD1 on 6 matching bases. The V end lost 5 bases, the J end lost 3 bases, and 14 bases lay between the germline ends. There are 14 residues in the CDR3. The germline gives CDR1 SEHNR, CDR2 FQNEAQ (reference sequence). The CDR3 here is CASSQGGGIYEQYF. DNA for the CDR3: TGTGCCAGCAGCCAGGGTGGGGGCATCTACGAGCAGTACTTC.

The gene calls are TRBV5-4 and TRBJ1-1; D call uncertain. Trimming removed 1 base from V and 1 base from J, with 5 bases in between. Germline V gene lookup returns CDR1 SGHNT and CDR2 YYREEE (reference sequence). CDR3 size: 13 residues. For the CDR3, the DNA is TGTGCCAGCAGCTTGACCGAGAACACTGAAGCTTTCTTT. This gives the protein CASSLTENTEAFF. The full variable domain, rest sourced from reference TRBV5-4 and TRBJ1-1, is ETGVTQSPTHLIKTRGQQVTLRCSSQSGHNTVSWYQQALGQGPQFIFQYYREEENGRGNFPPRFSGLQFPNYSSELNVNALELDDSALYLCASSLTENTEAFFGQGTRLTVV.

V and J are TRBV10-3 and TRBJ2-7; D is tentatively TRBD1 or TRBD2 (5 bases each). The CDR3 is 17 amino acids. Germline V gives CDR1 ENHRY, CDR2 SYGVKD. V shed 4 bases and J shed 5 bases, with 24 bases lying between them. CDR3 region: CAISAGNRGRAVHEQYF. The CDR3 coding sequence is TGTGCCATCAGTGCGGGCAATCGGGGCAGGGCAGTCCACGAGCAGTACTTC.

The chain links TRBV29-1 to TRBJ1-1; unclear D gene. Germline V gene sequence: CDR1 SQVTM, CDR2 ANQGSEA. This CDR3 has 11 amino acids. With 4 bases removed from V and 1 base from J, the gap between germline ends came to 4 bases. CDR3 sequence: CSVGENTEAFF. In nucleotides, the CDR3 is TGCAGCGTTGGTGAGAACACTGAAGCTTTCTTT.

This clone was detected once. The J gene is TRBJ2-5, the V gene TRBV9; perhaps TRBD2 as D (6 bases). TRBJ2-7 explains the end of the DNA better; the J call may be wrong. The length of the CDR3 is 13 residues. CDR1 is SGDLS, CDR2 YYNGEE, per germline. The CDR3 reads CASSEKSGYEQYF. The CDR3 DNA sequence: TGTGCCAGCAGCGAAAAGAGCGGGTACGAGCAGTACTTC.

The J gene is TRBJ1-6, the V gene TRBV7-2, with D hard to call. The CDR3 contains 16 residues. CDR1 is SGHTA, CDR2 FQGNSA, per germline. V lost 2 bases and J 0 bases, leaving 8 bases between the germline ends. CDR3 amino acids: CASSLFGRSYNSPLHF. The DNA of the CDR3 is TGTGCCAGCAGCTTATTCGGCCGCTCCTATAATTCACCCCTCCACTTT. The entire variable domain, with the rest obtained from reference TRBV7-2 and TRBJ1-6, is as follows: GAGVSQSPSNKVTEKGKDVELRCDPISGHTALYWYRQSLGQGLEFLIYFQGNSAPDKSGLPSDRFSAERTGGSVSTLTIQRTQQEDSAVYLCASSLFGRSYNSPLHFGNGTRLTVT.

This clone was detected only once. The gene calls are TRBV15 and TRBJ1-1, with 9 positions matching TRBD1. J gave up 3 bases and V 1 base, and 0 bases lay outside the gene matches. The CDR3 loop spans 14 amino acids. Per the germline V gene, CDR1 is LNHNV and CDR2 is YYDKDF (reference sequence). The CDR3 is CATSRGQGDTEAFF. CDR3 coding DNA: TGTGCCACCAGCAGAGGACAGGGGGACACTGAAGCTTTCTTT.

J is TRBJ2-3 and V is TRBV9; D could derive from TRBD1 or TRBD2 (5 bases each). Trimming cost V 4 bases and J 0 bases, with 12 bases left between them. Germline V gene data show CDR1 as SGDLS and CDR2 as YYNGEE. The CDR3 runs 15 residues. The CDR3 spells CASSNRGRSTDTQYF. CDR3 nucleotide sequence: TGTGCCAGCAGCAATCGGGGCCGTAGCACAGATACGCAGTATTTT.

This clone is classed as large (0.1 to 1%). This chain links TRBV5-4 with TRBJ2-3; D is unclear. V lost 2 bases and J lost 3, with 7 bases in between. The CDR3 is made up of 13 amino acids. Germline V gene lookup returns CDR1 SGHNT and CDR2 YYREEE (reference sequence). CDR3 DNA: TGTGCCAGCAGCTTCCTAGGGACAGATACGCAGTATTTT. It specifies CASSFLGTDTQYF. The variable domain in full, completed from reference TRBV5-4 and TRBJ2-3, reads ETGVTQSPTHLIKTRGQQVTLRCSSQSGHNTVSWYQQALGQGPQFIFQYYREEENGRGNFPPRFSGLQFPNYSSELNVNALELDDSALYLCASSFLGTDTQYFGPGTRLTVL.

The count of this clone is one. This chain connects TRBV5-1 to TRBJ1-1; 9 positions match TRBD1. After removal of 3 bases from V and 1 base from J, the junction contained 10 bases not matched to a gene. The CDR3 length is 17 residues. Germline loops: CDR1 SGHRS, CDR2 YFSETQ. The CDR3 spells CASSSMPPGQGNTEAFF. The CDR3 DNA reads as TGCGCCAGCAGCTCGATGCCTCCGGGACAGGGGAACACTGAAGCTTTCTTT. Using reference TRBV5-1 and TRBJ1-1 for the parts outside the CDR3, the full variable domain is KAGVTQTPRYLIKTRGQQVTLSCSPISGHRSVSWYQQTPGQGLQFLFEYFSETQRNKGNFPGRFSGRQFSNSRSEMNVSTLELGDSALYLCASSSMPPGQGNTEAFFGQGTRLTVV.

The chain links TRBV6-5 to TRBJ1-4, with D maybe TRBD1 (6 bases). V shed 5 bases and J shed 5 bases, with 12 bases lying between them. CDR3 length: 14 amino acids. Germline V lookup: CDR1 MNHEY, CDR2 SVGAGI. The CDR3 loop is CASSAGVENEKLFF. The CDR3 DNA is TGTGCCAGCAGTGCAGGGGTGGAGAATGAAAAACTGTTTTTT.

This CDR3 reads CASSGQGVRATEAFF. The CDR3, as DNA: TGTGCCAGCTCGGGACAGGGGGTTCGGGCCACTGAAGCTTTCTTT. The chain has TRBV2 and TRBJ1-1, with 11 bases fitting TRBD1. Looked up from germline, CDR1 is SNHLY and CDR2 is FYNNEI. The J segment lost 4 bases and the V segment lost 8 bases, leaving 9 bases of the junction unmatched. The CDR3 is 15 amino acids.

This rearrangement joins TRBV5-6 to TRBJ2-5; D not certain. Trimming left V 0 bases short and J 2 bases short, with 5 bases between. This CDR3 has 13 amino acids. Germline V gene lookup returns CDR1 SGHDT and CDR2 YYEEEE. The CDR3 DNA follows: TGTGCCAGCAGCTTGGGAAGGCAAGAGACCCAGTACTTC. Translation gives CASSLGRQETQYF.

The V gene is TRBV9, the J gene TRBJ2-7; the D is unclear. The CDR3 length is 15 residues. Trimming left V 4 bases short and J 3 bases short, with 17 bases between. Germline V gene lookup returns CDR1 SGDLS and CDR2 YYNGEE. The CDR3 region is CASSQYPGLLYEQYF. The CDR3 coding sequence is TGTGCCAGCAGCCAGTATCCGGGTCTACTCTACGAGCAGTACTTC.